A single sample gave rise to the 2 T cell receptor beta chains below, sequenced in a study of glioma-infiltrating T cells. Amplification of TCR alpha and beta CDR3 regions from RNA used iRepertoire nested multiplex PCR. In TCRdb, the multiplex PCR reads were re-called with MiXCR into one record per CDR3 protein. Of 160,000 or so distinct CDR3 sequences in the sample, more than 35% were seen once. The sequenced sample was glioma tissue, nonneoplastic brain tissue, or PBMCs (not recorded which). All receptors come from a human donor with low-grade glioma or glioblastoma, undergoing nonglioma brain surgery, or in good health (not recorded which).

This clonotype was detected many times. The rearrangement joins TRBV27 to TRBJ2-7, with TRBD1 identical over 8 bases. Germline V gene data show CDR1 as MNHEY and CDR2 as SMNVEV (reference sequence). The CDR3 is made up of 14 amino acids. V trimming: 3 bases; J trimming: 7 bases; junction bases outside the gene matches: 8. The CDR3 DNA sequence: TGTGCCAGCAGTTTTGGGACAGGCATGTTAGAGCAGTACTTC. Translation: CASSFGTGMLEQYF.

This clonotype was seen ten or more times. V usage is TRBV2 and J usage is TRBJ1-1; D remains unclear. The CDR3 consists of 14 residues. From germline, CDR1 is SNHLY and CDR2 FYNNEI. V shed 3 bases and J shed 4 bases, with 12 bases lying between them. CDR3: CASSDGLLSTEAFF. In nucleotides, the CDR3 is TGTGCCAGCAGTGATGGGTTGTTGAGCACTGAAGCTTTCTTT.